What follows are 20 T cell receptor beta chains derived from one specimen sequenced in a study of control samples from healthy donors and cancer patients. Only in-frame clones appear in the TCRdb table, and some are missing; sequencing was by immunoSEQ multiplex PCR. The profile covers 45,000 or so clones, with about 90% appearing a single time and about a tenth taken by the ten largest. The sequencing input was PBMCs. Source of these receptors: a woman between 55 and 75 years old with lung cancer.

This chain links TRBV11-3 with TRBJ1-1; no firm D call. The ends were cut back, 2 bases at V and 3 bases at J, with 7 bases in the middle. Germline-derived CDR1 and CDR2 are SGHNT and YENEEA. The CDR3 spans 13 residues. CDR3 loop: CASSLSRYTEAFF. As DNA, the CDR3 is TGTGCCAGCAGCTTATCTCGGTACACTGAAGCTTTCTTT. Drawing the rest from reference TRBV11-3 and TRBJ1-1, the complete variable domain is EAGVVQSPRYKIIEKKQPVAFWCNPISGHNTLYWYLQNLGQGPELLIRYENEEAVDDSQLPKDRFSAERLKGVDSTLKIQPAELGDSAVYLCASSLSRYTEAFFGQGTRLTVV.

The chain uses TRBV4-3 and TRBJ2-5; no definite D call. Germline lookup yields CDR1 LGHNA and CDR2 YSLEER. There are 14 residues in the CDR3. V lost 0 bases, J lost 5 bases, and 10 bases lay in between. The CDR3 protein is CASSQERETETQYF. The CDR3 DNA sequence: TGCGCCAGCAGCCAAGAACGTGAAACTGAGACCCAGTACTTC.

This clone was counted once. The chain couples TRBV6-6 to TRBJ2-1; 13 bases match TRBD2. Germline V lookup: CDR1 MNHNY, CDR2 SVGAGI (reference sequence). The CDR3 sequence is 16 residues long. V dropped 7 bases and J dropped 0; count of bases not matched to a gene: 3. The CDR3 sequence is CASTRTSGSSYNEQFF. CDR3 in DNA: TGTGCCAGCACCAGGACTAGCGGGAGCTCCTACAATGAGCAGTTCTTC.

The rearrangement links TRBV7-3 to TRBJ2-2; 7 positions match TRBD2. CDR3 size: 16 residues. Germline V gene lookup returns CDR1 SGHTA and CDR2 FQGTGA. Trimming removed 10 bases from V and 5 bases from J; junction bases left unmatched: 16. The CDR3 nucleotides read TGTGCCACCTCCACTGGGCCGGCGGGAGCAACCGGGGAGCTGTTTTTT. Its translation: CATSTGPAGATGELFF.

The V and J genes are TRBV5-6 and TRBJ1-4; D is possibly TRBD1 (5 bases). Germline V lookup: CDR1 SGHDT, CDR2 YYEEEE. This CDR3 is built from 19 residues. V lost 4 bases and J 0 bases, leaving 22 bases between the germline ends. In DNA, the CDR3 is TGTGCCAGCAGCCTAACTACGGGGACCCTCCAGGCAACTAATGAAAAACTGTTTTTT. This codes for CASSLTTGTLQATNEKLFF.

The rearrangement links TRBV28 to TRBJ2-7; TRBD2 aligns across 10 bases. CDR3 length: 15 amino acids. Germline V gene data show CDR1 as MDHEN and CDR2 as SYDVKM. The V gene end was trimmed by 6 bases and the J gene end by 2 bases; junction bases not matched to a gene: 7. CDR3 protein: CASRPTSGATYEQYF. The DNA for the CDR3 is TGTGCCAGCAGGCCAACTAGCGGGGCAACCTACGAGCAGTACTTC.

The chain links TRBV3-1 (or the pseudogene TRBV3-2) to TRBJ1-2; possibly TRBD1 for D (6 bases). V gave up 0 bases and J gave up 5 bases, with 13 bases separating them. This CDR3 contains 15 residues. Germline V lookup: CDR1 LGHDT, CDR2 YNNKEL (reference sequence). The CDR3, as DNA: TGTGCCAGCAGCCAAGAGGGGGGCCAAACGTATGGCTACACCTTC. Translating it yields CASSQEGGQTYGYTF.

The chain uses TRBV18 and TRBJ1-4; D gene unclear. The germline V gene has CDR1 KGHSH and CDR2 LQKENI. The CDR3 sequence is 15 residues long. V was trimmed by 5 bases and J by 7 bases, leaving 17 bases between them. CDR3 residues: CASSATSVTREKLFF. The CDR3 coding sequence is TGTGCCAGCTCAGCCACGTCGGTTACGCGTGAAAAACTGTTTTTT.

This clone occurred once. V and J are TRBV19 and TRBJ1-2; D may be TRBD1 (5 bases). From germline, CDR1 is LNHDA and CDR2 SQIVND (reference sequence). This CDR3 contains 14 residues. Between the trimmed V and J ends, which lost 6 bases and 0 bases, there was a span of 11 bases. DNA of the CDR3: TGTGCCAGTAGCTTGACAGCTACTAACTATGGCTACACCTTC. As protein: CASSLTATNYGYTF.

The rearrangement joins TRBV5-1 to TRBJ2-7; TRBD2 might be the D (5 bases). The CDR3 extends over 15 amino acids. The V gene lost 0 bases and the J gene lost 7 bases, with 17 bases spanning the gap. Germline-derived CDR1 and CDR2 are SGHRS and YFSETQ. The DNA for the CDR3 is TGCGCCAGCAGCTTGGGGGTTAGCGCTGGTTTGGAGCAGTACTTC. Protein: CASSLGVSAGLEQYF.

The chain joins TRBV19 to TRBJ2-7; a weak D match, TRBD2 (5 bases). Trimming pared 1 base from V and 6 bases from J, leaving 10 bases between. Germline values: CDR1 LNHDA, CDR2 SQIVND (reference sequence). The CDR3 consists of 13 residues. The CDR3 DNA follows: TGTGCCAGTAGTATAGGAGGAGGCTCCGAGCAGTACTTC. Translated: CASSIGGGSEQYF.

Here the CDR3 reads CASSERQNNNEQFF. The CDR3 DNA reads as TGTGCCAGCAGCGAACGACAAAACAACAATGAGCAGTTCTTC. The chain links TRBV9 to TRBJ2-1; D gene uncertain. Germline values: CDR1 SGDLS, CDR2 YYNGEE. The V end was cut by 3 bases, the J end by 5 bases, with 12 bases between. The CDR3 loop spans 14 amino acids.

The CDR3: CASSFGANYGYTF. The CDR3 nucleotides read TGTGCCAGCAGCTTTGGGGCTAACTATGGCTACACCTTC. The gene calls are TRBV7-9 and TRBJ1-2; D is unclear. Germline lookup yields CDR1 SEHNR and CDR2 FQNEAQ (reference sequence). The CDR3 consists of 13 residues. Trimming removed 3 bases from V and 0 bases from J, with 5 bases in between.

The chain couples TRBV11-2 to TRBJ2-5; D gene ambiguous. V was pared by 1 base and J by 5 bases, with 8 bases between. Germline loops: CDR1 SGHAT, CDR2 FQNNGV. This CDR3 has 13 amino acids. CDR3 bases: TGTGCCAGCAGCTTAGGTCCCGCGGAGACCCAGTACTTC. Residues: CASSLGPAETQYF. Full variable domain (rest looked up from reference TRBV11-2 and TRBJ2-5): EAGVAQSPRYKIIEKRQSVAFWCNPISGHATLYWYQQILGQGPKLLIQFQNNGVVDDSQLPKDRFSAERLKGVDSTLKIQPAKLEDSAVYLCASSLGPAETQYFGPGTRLLVL.

The CDR3 protein is CASRQGVYYGYTF. CDR3 nucleotides: TGTGCCAGCAGGCAGGGGGTCTACTATGGCTACACCTTC. The chain has TRBV6-5 and TRBJ1-2; TRBD1 matches at 7 bases. CDR1 is MNHEY, CDR2 SVGAGI, per germline. This CDR3 has 13 residues. V was pared by 6 bases and J by 3 bases, with 4 bases of the junction left unmatched.

The chain carries TRBV5-1 and TRBJ1-1; D ambiguous. In germline, CDR1 is SGHRS, CDR2 YFSETQ. This CDR3 comprises 14 residues. V lost 0 bases and J 5 bases, leaving 11 bases between the germline ends. The CDR3 region has the DNA TGCGCCAGCAGCTTGGACAAAATTGGGACTGAAGCTTTCTTT. The encoded protein is CASSLDKIGTEAFF.

The chain combines TRBV28 with TRBJ1-2, with D tentatively TRBD1 (5 bases). V lost 3 bases and J lost 8, with 16 bases in between. The CDR3 has 14 amino acids. Germline V gene sequence: CDR1 MDHEN, CDR2 SYDVKM. The CDR3 protein is CASSLNWDARGYTF. The CDR3, as DNA: TGTGCCAGCAGTTTGAATTGGGACGCCCGCGGCTACACCTTC.

This clone was detected a few times. The rearrangement joins TRBV2 to TRBJ1-5; 7 bases agree with TRBD1. Germline V gene lookup returns CDR1 SNHLY and CDR2 FYNNEI. After removal of 4 bases from V and 4 bases from J, the junction contained 4 bases not matched to a gene. The CDR3 runs to 14 residues. The CDR3 DNA is TGTGCCAGCAGTGGGGACAGCCTAAATCAGCCCCAGCATTTT. Translated: CASSGDSLNQPQHF. Looking up the rest from reference TRBV2 and TRBJ1-5 gives the full variable domain: EPEVTQTPSHQVTQMGQEVILRCVPISNHLYFYWYRQILGQKVEFLVSFYNNEISEKSEIFDDQFSVERPDGSNFTLKIRSTKLEDSAMYFCASSGDSLNQPQHFGDGTRLSIL.

V is TRBV20-1 and J is TRBJ2-1; no clear D gene. Per the germline V gene, CDR1 is DFQATT and CDR2 is SNEGSKA (reference sequence). V was cut by 3 bases and J by 3 bases, with 3 bases left in between. This CDR3 spans 11 amino acids. The CDR3 nucleotides read TGCAGTGCTAGCGGCTACAATGAGCAGTTCTTC. It encodes CSASGYNEQFF.

CDR3 protein: CASPPSGRSTGELFF. The CDR3, as DNA: TGTGCCAGCCCCCCCAGTGGGAGGTCCACCGGGGAGCTGTTTTTT. The J gene is TRBJ2-2, the V gene TRBV18; D perhaps matches TRBD2 (6 bases). Germline assignment: CDR1 KGHSH and CDR2 LQKENI. V was shortened by 8 bases and J by 4 bases, with 17 bases between the two germline ends. This CDR3 spans 15 amino acids. The full variable domain, completed using reference TRBV18 and TRBJ2-2, is NAGVMQNPRHLVRRRGQEARLRCSPMKGHSHVYWYRQLPEEGLKFMVYLQKENIIDESGMPKERFSAEFPKEGPSILRIQQVVRGDSAAYFCASPPSGRSTGELFFGEGSRLTVL.